This T cell receptor (beta chain) was observed in a study of blood T cell repertoires in COVID-19. In germline, CDR1 is SGHAT, CDR2 FQNNGV. V shed 1 base and J shed 7 bases, with 10 bases lying between them. The CDR3 totals 14 residues. The method was immunoSEQ multiplex PCR; TCRdb's version includes in-frame clones alone and lacks a portion of them. This table has 130,000 to 150,000 clones, more than 75% appearing once. Sequenced input: PBMCs or T cells enriched from blood (not recorded which). The TCR comes from a man between 60 and 75 years old who had recovered from COVID-19. J is TRBJ2-2 and V is TRBV11-2, with D possibly matching TRBD2 (6 bases). The CDR3 spells CASSLVHGSGELFF. CDR3 nucleotides: TGTGCCAGCAGCTTAGTGCACGGGAGCGGGGAGCTGTTTTTT.